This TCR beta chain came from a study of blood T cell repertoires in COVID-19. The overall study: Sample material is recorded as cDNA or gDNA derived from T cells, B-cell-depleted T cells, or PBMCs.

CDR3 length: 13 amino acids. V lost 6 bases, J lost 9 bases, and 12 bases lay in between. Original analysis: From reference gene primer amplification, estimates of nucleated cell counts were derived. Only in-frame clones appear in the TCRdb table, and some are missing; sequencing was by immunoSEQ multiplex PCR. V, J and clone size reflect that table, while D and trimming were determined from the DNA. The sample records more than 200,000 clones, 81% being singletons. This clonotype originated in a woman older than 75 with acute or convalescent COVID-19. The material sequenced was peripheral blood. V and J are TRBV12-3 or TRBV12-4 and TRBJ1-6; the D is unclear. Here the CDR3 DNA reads TGTGCCAGCAGACCGGGGATCGGTTCACCCCTCCACTTT. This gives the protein CASRPGIGSPLHF.